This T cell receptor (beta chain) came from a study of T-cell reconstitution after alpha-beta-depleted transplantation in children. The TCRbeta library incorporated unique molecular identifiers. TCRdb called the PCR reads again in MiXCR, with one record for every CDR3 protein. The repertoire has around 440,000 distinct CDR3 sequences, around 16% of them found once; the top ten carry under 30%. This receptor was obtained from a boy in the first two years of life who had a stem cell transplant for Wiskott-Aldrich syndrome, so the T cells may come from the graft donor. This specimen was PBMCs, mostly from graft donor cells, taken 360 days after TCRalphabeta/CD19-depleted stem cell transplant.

The CDR3 is CASSFLRTSGTQYF. In DNA form, the CDR3 reads TGTGCCAGCAGCTTTCTCAGGACTAGTGGGACCCAGTACTTC. V usage is TRBV7-2 and J usage is TRBJ2-5; 7 positions agree with TRBD2. This CDR3 has 14 amino acids. Germline trimming cut 3 bases from V and 7 bases from J; bases unmatched to any gene: 8. Germline V gene sequence: CDR1 SGHTA, CDR2 FQGNSA.